One and the same sample provided the 3 T cell receptor beta chains below, sequenced in a study of T cells after yellow fever vaccination. One entry per CDR3 protein results from TCRdb running MiXCR on the 5' RACE reads. The table includes 300,000 or so distinct CDR3 sequences, 13% detected once. The material was CD4+ T cells sorted from PBMCs, obtained 45 days after the yellow fever booster vaccination. The receptors here all came from a man under 40 who received the YFV17D yellow fever vaccine.

This clonotype has at least ten counts. V and J are TRBV29-1 and TRBJ2-5; TRBD1 is a possible D gene (6 bases). The length of the CDR3 is 13 residues. Trimming removed 5 bases from V and 5 bases from J, with 15 bases in between. Germline loops: CDR1 SQVTM, CDR2 ANQGSEA. CDR3 in amino acids: CSVQQGSGETQYF. The CDR3 DNA follows: TGCAGCGTTCAACAGGGTTCCGGGGAGACCCAGTACTTC.

V and J are TRBV7-2 and TRBJ2-7; D not certain. Trimming shortened V by 5 bases and J by 0 bases, and 17 bases separated the two germline ends. CDR3 length: 16 amino acids. Germline V lookup: CDR1 SGHTA, CDR2 FQGNSA. The CDR3: CASSLSHIRSSYEQYF. The CDR3 bases are TGTGCCAGCAGCCTCTCTCACATCCGGAGCTCCTACGAGCAGTACTTC.

This clonotype was detected only a few times. This chain uses TRBV20-1 with TRBJ1-3; weak D call: TRBD1 (6 bases). Trimming pared 6 bases from V and 2 bases from J, leaving 14 bases between. Per germline, CDR1 DFQATT and CDR2 SNEGSKA (reference sequence). This CDR3 region has 14 residues. The CDR3 nucleotides read TGCAGTGCCCGCATATCAGGGGCTGGAAACACCATATATTTT. It encodes CSARISGAGNTIYF.